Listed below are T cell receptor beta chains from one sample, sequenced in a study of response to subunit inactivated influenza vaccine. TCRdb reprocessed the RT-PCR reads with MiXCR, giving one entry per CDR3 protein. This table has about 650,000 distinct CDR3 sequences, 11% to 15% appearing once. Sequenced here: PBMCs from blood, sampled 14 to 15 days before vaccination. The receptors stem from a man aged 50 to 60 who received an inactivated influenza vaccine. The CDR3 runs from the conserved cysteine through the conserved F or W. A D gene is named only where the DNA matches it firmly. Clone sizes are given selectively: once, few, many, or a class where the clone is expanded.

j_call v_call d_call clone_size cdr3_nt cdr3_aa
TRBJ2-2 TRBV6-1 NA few TGTGCCAGCAGTCCCCCCGGGTCGAGAGCTGCCACCGGGGAGCTGTTTTTT CASSPPGSRAATGELFF
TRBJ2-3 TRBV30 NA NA TGTGCCTGGAGGAGGAGGGGCACAGATACGCAGTATTTT CAWRRRGTDTQYF
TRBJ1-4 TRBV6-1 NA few TGTGCCAGCAGCCGTTTGTTCGGGGGAGGTGAAAAACTGTTTTTT CASSRLFGGGEKLFF
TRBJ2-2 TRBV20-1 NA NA TGCAGTGCTGGGCCGGGGGGCGCCTACACCGGGGAGCTGTTTTTT CSAGPGGAYTGELFF
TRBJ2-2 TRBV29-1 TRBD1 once TGCAGCGTTGACCTCGACAGGGGGCGCACCGGGGAGCTGTTTTTT CSVDLDRGRTGELFF
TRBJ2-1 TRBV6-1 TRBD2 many TGTGCCAGCGCAATAGCGGGCCAGTACAATGAGCAGTTCTTC CASAIAGQYNEQFF
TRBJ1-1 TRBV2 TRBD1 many TGTGCCAACTCGGACAGGGTGAACACTGAAGCTTTCTTT CANSDRVNTEAFF
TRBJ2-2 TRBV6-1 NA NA TGTGCCAGCACCCGGTGGGGGGCGCGCACCGGGGAGCTGTTTTTT CASTRWGARTGELFF
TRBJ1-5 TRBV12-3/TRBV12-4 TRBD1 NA TGTGCCAGCAGTTTAGCAGGGGGCGCGGGTCAGACCCAGCATTTT CASSLAGGAGQTQHF
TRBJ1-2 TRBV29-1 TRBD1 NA TGCAGCGTTACCGGACAGGGTATCTATGGCTACACCTTC CSVTGQGIYGYTF
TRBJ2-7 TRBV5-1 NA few TGCGCCAGCAGCTTGCTTTCAGGGGCCATCTCCTACGAGCAGTACTTC CASSLLSGAISYEQYF
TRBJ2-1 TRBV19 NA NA TGTGCCAGTAGGAACCTGGGGGGAGGCAATGAGCAGTTCTTC CASRNLGGGNEQFF
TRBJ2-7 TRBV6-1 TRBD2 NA TGTGCCAGCAGTGCCACTAGCGGGGGGGTGGTGTTTCGGGACGAGCAGTACTTC CASSATSGGVVFRDEQYF
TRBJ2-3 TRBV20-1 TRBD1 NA TGCAGTGCTAATACCCGGGACAGGGGGCCAGATACGCAGTATTTT CSANTRDRGPDTQYF
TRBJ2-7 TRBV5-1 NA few TGCGCCAGCAGCTGGGGTGGGGTCTCTGAGCAGTACTTC CASSWGGVSEQYF
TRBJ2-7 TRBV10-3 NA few TGTGCCATCACCGAAGGACGGCTCTCCTACGAGCAGTACTTC CAITEGRLSYEQYF
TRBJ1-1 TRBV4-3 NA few TGCGCCAGCACCCTAAACGGGGCAGGGAGGAACACTGAAGCTTTCTTT CASTLNGAGRNTEAFF
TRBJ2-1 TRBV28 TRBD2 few TGTGCCAGCAGTTCTCCTAGCGGGGGGACACGAATCGGGCAGTTCTTC CASSSPSGGTRIGQFF
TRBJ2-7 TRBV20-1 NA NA TGCAGTGCTAGAGATCCACAGGGCTATTCCTACGAGCAGTACTTC CSARDPQGYSYEQYF
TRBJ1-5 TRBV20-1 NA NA TGCAGTGCTAGAGTTAGGCATAGCAATCAGCCCCAGCATTTT CSARVRHSNQPQHF
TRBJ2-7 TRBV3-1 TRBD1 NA TGTGCCAGCAGCGGACGGGACAGGCCTGGCTCCTACGAGCAGTACTTC CASSGRDRPGSYEQYF
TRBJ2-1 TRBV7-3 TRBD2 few TGTGCCAGCAGCTTAGGTTTCCCTAGCGGGACACATGAGCAGTTCTTC CASSLGFPSGTHEQFF
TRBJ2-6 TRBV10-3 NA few TGTGCCATCAGTGAACAGAATGCTGGGGCCAACGTCCTGACTTTC CAISEQNAGANVLTF